The entry that follows covers one T cell receptor beta chain sequence. The sample originates from a study of blood T cell repertoires in COVID-19. Study-wide background: COVID-19 samples, acute and convalescent, were from the United States, Italy and Spain. PBMCs, B-cell-depleted T cells, or T cells were the source of the cDNA or gDNA that made up the material.

Seattle participants joined during active infection and were tracked over time. As originally analysed: The assay estimated nucleated cells by amplifying reference gene primers. Repertoires were generated with immunoSEQ multiplex PCR, while TCRdb's copy carries only in-frame clones and drops some. D and trimming were read from the DNA, whereas the V and J calls and clone size are those reported in that table. The sample has about 57,000 clones; 87% are singletons. CDR1 is LGHNA and CDR2 is YNFKEQ in the germline V gene. The CDR3 totals 15 residues. The ends were cut back, 1 base at V and 3 bases at J, with 11 bases in the middle.

The chain couples TRBV4-2 to TRBJ2-3; tentatively, D is TRBD2 (7 bases). This sequence originates from an elderly woman with COVID-19, enrolled during active disease. What was sequenced was peripheral blood. The CDR3 spells CASSQGEGGTDTQYF. CDR3 DNA: TGTGCCAGCAGCCAAGGGGAGGGGGGTACAGATACGCAGTATTTT.